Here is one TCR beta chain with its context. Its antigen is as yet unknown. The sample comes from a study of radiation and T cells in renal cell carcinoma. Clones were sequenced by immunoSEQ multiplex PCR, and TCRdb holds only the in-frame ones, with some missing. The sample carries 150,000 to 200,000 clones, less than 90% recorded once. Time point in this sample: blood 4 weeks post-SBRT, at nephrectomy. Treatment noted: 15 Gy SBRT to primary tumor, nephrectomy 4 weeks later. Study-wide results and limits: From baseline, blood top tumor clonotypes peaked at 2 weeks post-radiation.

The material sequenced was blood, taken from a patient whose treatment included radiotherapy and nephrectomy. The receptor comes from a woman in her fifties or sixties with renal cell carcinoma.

The CDR3 nucleotides read TGTGCCAGCAGCCTCGGAGGGCCTACGTACAATGAGCAGTTCTTC. It is translated as CASSLGGPTYNEQFF. This rearrangement joins TRBV7-9 to TRBJ2-1; D perhaps matches TRBD2 (6 bases). V was trimmed by 5 bases and J by 4 bases, leaving 15 bases between them. This CDR3 has 15 residues. The V gene's germline CDR1 is SEHNR and CDR2 FQNEAQ (reference sequence).